Below are 10 T cell receptor beta chains sequenced from a single sample in a study of blood T cell repertoires in COVID-19. Some clones are missing from TCRdb's copy, which holds only in-frame ones; the method was immunoSEQ multiplex PCR. The sample has around 260,000 clones, 80% to 90% seen once; the top ten hold about 2%. Material for sequencing was peripheral blood. The receptors stem from a man aged 30 to 45 with active or convalescent COVID-19.

CDR3 DNA sequence: TGTGCCATCAGTGAGTCATCCCCCCAGCGGGGGGCCGTAGAGACCCAGTACTTC. Protein sequence: CAISESSPQRGAVETQYF. The chain combines TRBV10-3 with TRBJ2-5; 9 nucleotides match TRBD2. The germline V gene has CDR1 ENHRY and CDR2 SYGVKD. The CDR3 loop spans 18 amino acids. With 0 bases clipped from V and 4 bases from J, the junction kept 12 bases outside the gene matches.

The chain has TRBV7-9 and TRBJ2-5; 8 bases agree with TRBD2. This CDR3 spans 17 amino acids. With V trimmed by 5 bases and J by 5 bases, 16 bases remained unmatched. Looked up from germline, CDR1 is SEHNR and CDR2 is FQNEAQ (reference sequence). CDR3 in DNA: TGTGCCAGCAGCCCAGCGAAGGGTAGCGGGGTCGTGGAGACCCAGTACTTC. Translating it yields CASSPAKGSGVVETQYF.

The rearrangement joins TRBV4-1 to TRBJ1-6; D not resolved. CDR3 size: 14 residues. CDR1 and CDR2 (germline): MGHRA, YSYEKL. V lost 1 base and J 7 bases, leaving 8 bases between the germline ends. CDR3: CASSQVRRNSPLHF. DNA of the CDR3: TGCGCCAGCAGCCAAGTTAGGAGGAATTCACCCCTCCACTTT.

This clone came up a few times. The chain employs TRBV6-5 and TRBJ1-6; possible D gene TRBD1, 5 bases. This CDR3 comprises 15 residues. The V gene lost 8 bases and the J gene lost 8 bases, with 19 bases spanning the gap. CDR1 is MNHEY, CDR2 SVGAGI, per germline. CDR3 coding DNA: TGTGCCAGCTCCAAATCAGGGATTTCGGATTCACCCCTCCACTTT. This gives the protein CASSKSGISDSPLHF.

This CDR3 reads CSVGGTETPGGYTF. The CDR3 DNA is TGCAGCGTTGGTGGGACAGAGACACCTGGTGGCTACACCTTC. The chain combines TRBV29-1 with TRBJ1-2; TRBD1 matches 7 bases. Germline lookup yields CDR1 SQVTM and CDR2 ANQGSEA. CDR3 length equals 14 residues. With V trimmed by 4 bases and J by 7 bases, 12 bases remained unmatched. Full variable domain (outside the CDR3, taken from reference TRBV29-1 and TRBJ1-2): SAVISQKPSRDICQRGTSLTIQCQVDSQVTMMFWYRQQPGQSLTLIATANQGSEATYESGFVIDKFPISRPNLTFSTLTVSNMSPEDSSIYLCSVGGTETPGGYTFGSGTRLTVV.

This sequence joins TRBV29-1 and TRBJ1-2; TRBD1 might be the D (5 bases). This CDR3 is built from 11 residues. CDR1 and CDR2 (germline): SQVTM, ANQGSEA. Trimming left V 6 bases short and J 6 bases short, with 11 bases between. The CDR3: CSVQGWDGYTF. In nucleotides, the CDR3 is TGCAGCGTGCAGGGTTGGGATGGCTACACCTTC. The full variable domain, in which reference TRBV29-1 and TRBJ1-2 provide the parts outside the CDR3, is SAVISQKPSRDICQRGTSLTIQCQVDSQVTMMFWYRQQPGQSLTLIATANQGSEATYESGFVIDKFPISRPNLTFSTLTVSNMSPEDSSIYLCSVQGWDGYTFGSGTRLTVV.

The CDR3 nucleotides are TGTGCCAGCAGCTCGACAGGGTATGGCTACACCTTC. This gives the protein CASSSTGYGYTF. The J gene is TRBJ1-2, the V gene TRBV5-4; TRBD1 agrees at 7 bases. With 3 bases clipped from V and 5 bases from J, the junction kept 1 base outside the gene matches. Looked up from germline, CDR1 is SGHNT and CDR2 is YYREEE (reference sequence). The CDR3 runs to 12 residues.

This rearrangement joins TRBV4-3 to TRBJ1-6; weak D call: TRBD1 (5 bases). Germline V gene data show CDR1 as LGHNA and CDR2 as YSLEER. The V and J ends lost 4 bases and 2 bases respectively, with 9 bases between them. The CDR3 is 15 residues long. The CDR3 DNA reads TGCGCCAGCAGCCCGGGGGGTACCTATAATTCACCCCTCCACTTT. Amino acid sequence: CASSPGGTYNSPLHF.

The chain uses TRBV6-1 and TRBJ1-2; perhaps TRBD1 as D (6 bases). Trimming removed 0 bases from V and 4 bases from J, with 12 bases in between. CDR1 and CDR2 (germline): MNHNS, SASEGT. The CDR3 extends over 15 amino acids. In nucleotides, the CDR3 is TGTGCCAGCAGTGAAGCCTTACAGGGTTTCTATGGCTACACCTTC. Translating it yields CASSEALQGFYGYTF.

The V gene is TRBV9, the J gene TRBJ1-3; 7 bases map to TRBD1. The junction had 15 bases not matched to a gene; V was cut back by 3 bases and J by 0 bases. Germline loops: CDR1 SGDLS, CDR2 YYNGEE. The CDR3 covers 19 residues. CDR3 coding DNA: TGTGCCAGCAGCGGTAATGGGGACAGAGCTACCGGCTCTGGAAACACCATATATTTT. This sequence encodes CASSGNGDRATGSGNTIYF.